Presented here are 21 T cell receptor beta chains from one specimen sequenced in a study of CD8+CD57+ T cells in acquired aplastic anemia. TCR beta VDJ combinations and CDR3 sequences were profiled from genomic DNA. TCRdb recomputed calls from the reads with MiXCR, one row per CDR3 protein. In the table there are some 130,000 distinct CDR3 sequences, about half of which are singletons. The sample was sorted CD4+, CD8+, or CD8+CD57+ T cells (not recorded which) from PBMCs. The origin of the receptors is a human donor in good health, serving as a control.

This chain joins TRBV24-1 and TRBJ2-7; D is ambiguous. V gave up 4 bases and J gave up 3 bases, with 6 bases separating them. The CDR3 runs 12 residues. Germline V gene lookup returns CDR1 KGHDR and CDR2 SFDVKD. CDR3 in amino acids: CATSETSYEQYF. CDR3 sequence (DNA): TGTGCCACCAGTGAGACGAGCTACGAGCAGTACTTC.

This clonotype was observed at least ten times. CDR3 in DNA: TGTGCCACCTCCCGGGTCTACGAGCAGTACTTC. Amino acids: CATSRVYEQYF. The chain combines TRBV25-1 with TRBJ2-7, with D hard to call. Germline loops: CDR1 MGHDK, CDR2 SYGVNS. V lost 10 bases to trimming and J lost 3 bases, with 10 bases between them. The CDR3 has 11 amino acids.

This clonotype showed up many times. A much larger clonotype is one base distant, so this may be a read error. This sequence joins TRBV7-9 and TRBJ2-7, with D possibly TRBD2 on 6 matching bases. The germline V gene has CDR1 SEHNR and CDR2 FQNEAQ (reference sequence). Trimming shortened V by 0 bases and J by 6 bases, and 18 bases separated the two germline ends. CDR3 length equals 16 residues. The CDR3 is CASSLALRGVGREQYF. The CDR3 region has the DNA TGTGCCAGCAGCTTAGCCTTGCGGGGTGTGGGACGCGAGCAGTACTTC.

This sequence joins TRBV4-1 and TRBJ1-6; D is ambiguous. This CDR3 contains 13 residues. The V end lost 0 bases, the J end lost 8 bases, and 5 bases lay between the germline ends. Germline-derived CDR1 and CDR2 are MGHRA and YSYEKL. The CDR3 DNA reads as TGCGCCAGCAGCCAAGACAGTCATTCACCCCTCCACTTT. Translation gives CASSQDSHSPLHF.

As concerns this clonotype: Given the absence of the conserved phenylalanine or tryptophan at the CDR3 end, a read error is likely. Because the CDR3's place on the DNA is in doubt, the DNA is left out and the CDR3 is given as listed by TCRdb. The chain recombines TRBV24-1 with TRBJ2-2; the tabulated D call, TRBD1, remains unverified against the DNA. From its first to its last residue, the CDR3 has 13 amino acids. Germline CDR1 reads KGHDR; CDR2 reads SFDVKD. The CDR3 region is CATSDLTDRGLFS.

This clonotype showed up just once. This chain uses TRBV2 with TRBJ2-1; D is undetermined. This CDR3 contains 10 residues. Trimming removed 4 bases at V and 9 bases at J, with 4 bases between. The germline V gene encodes CDR1 SNHLY and CDR2 FYNNEI. The CDR3 region has the DNA TGTGCCAGCAGTGGACGTGAGCAGTTCTTC. It encodes CASSGREQFF.

In this sample, this clonotype turned up many times. The chain carries TRBV14 and TRBJ2-1; unclear D gene. CDR1 is SGHDN and CDR2 is FVKESK in the germline V gene. Trimming left V 4 bases short and J 5 bases short, with 15 bases between. The CDR3 length is 15 residues. The CDR3 region has the DNA TGTGCCAGCAGCCCCGAGCATTACCCCAACAATGAGCAGTTCTTC. This sequence encodes CASSPEHYPNNEQFF.

This clonotype was seen at least ten times. The J gene is TRBJ2-3, the V gene TRBV20-1, with TRBD2 matching 7 bases. The CDR3 is made up of 15 amino acids. CDR1 and CDR2 from the germline V gene are DFQATT and SNEGSKA (reference sequence). J gave up 0 bases and V 5 bases, and 8 bases lay outside the gene matches. The CDR3 here is CSARGPSGSTDTQYF. Written as DNA, the CDR3 is TGCAGTGCTCGTGGCCCTAGCGGAAGCACAGATACGCAGTATTTT.

With respect to this clonotype: One end of the junction is discordant with germline, which a read error may explain. The chain couples TRBV10-3 to TRBJ2-3, with D perhaps TRBD2 (6 bases). CDR1 is ENHRY and CDR2 is SYGVKD in the germline V gene. This CDR3 is 15 amino acids long. CDR3 DNA: TGTGCCAGCAGTGAATACCCACTAGCTACAGATACGCAGTATTTT. Its protein product is CASSEYPLATDTQYF.

The J gene is TRBJ2-3, the V gene TRBV29-1, with no clear D. V was cut by 2 bases and J by 1 base, with 4 bases left in between. There are 12 residues in the CDR3. The germline CDR1 and CDR2 sequences are SQVTM and ANQGSEA. CDR3 bases: TGCAGCGTTGAAAAAGGCACAGATACGCAGTATTTT. Residues: CSVEKGTDTQYF.

Many counts were recorded for this clonotype. The chain employs TRBV20-1 and TRBJ1-1; D not resolved. Trimming cost V 3 bases and J 3 bases, with 17 bases left between them. This CDR3 is built from 15 residues. Germline CDR1 DFQATT, CDR2 SNEGSKA (reference sequence). CDR3 nucleotides: TGCAGTGCTAGCTCATTTGAGGGTCGGTACACTGAAGCTTTCTTT. Its protein product is CSASSFEGRYTEAFF.

The gene calls are TRBV7-9 and TRBJ2-3, with TRBD2 matching 15 bases. The germline CDR1 and CDR2 sequences are SEHNR and FQNEAQ (reference sequence). V shed 5 bases, J shed 4 bases, and the junction held 4 bases outside the gene matches. CDR3 length: 16 amino acids. The DNA for the CDR3 is TGTGCCAGCAGCACCGGGACTAGCGGGAGGCCAGATACGCAGTATTTT. Amino acids: CASSTGTSGRPDTQYF.

This clonotype was observed many times. The rearrangement joins TRBV20-1 to TRBJ2-2, with TRBD2 as a possible D gene (6 bases). Germline V gene lookup returns CDR1 DFQATT and CDR2 SNEGSKA (reference sequence). The ends were cut back, 0 bases at V and 7 bases at J, with 15 bases in the middle. CDR3 size: 15 residues. CDR3 sequence reads: CSAREALPGVGELFF. The CDR3 DNA reads as TGCAGTGCTAGAGAGGCTCTCCCGGGAGTCGGGGAGCTGTTTTTT.

This clonotype was counted only a few times. The chain combines TRBV29-1 with TRBJ2-5; the D gene is possibly TRBD1 (5 bases). There are 11 residues in the CDR3. Trimming took 5 bases from V and 4 from J, leaving 8 bases between them. Germline V CDR1 and CDR2: SQVTM, ANQGSEA. The CDR3 nucleotides are TGCAGCGTTCGAAGGGGAGAGACCCAGTACTTC. Amino acid sequence: CSVRRGETQYF. The whole variable domain, remainder taken from reference TRBV29-1 and TRBJ2-5, is SAVISQKPSRDICQRGTSLTIQCQVDSQVTMMFWYRQQPGQSLTLIATANQGSEATYESGFVIDKFPISRPNLTFSTLTVSNMSPEDSSIYLCSVRRGETQYFGPGTRLLVL.

The rearrangement joins TRBV20-1 to TRBJ1-1; 11 positions agree with TRBD1. Germline lookup yields CDR1 DFQATT and CDR2 SNEGSKA (reference sequence). With 6 bases clipped from V and 5 bases from J, the junction kept 5 bases outside the gene matches. This CDR3 is 13 amino acids long. The CDR3 sequence is CSAPDRGRTEAFF. CDR3 in DNA: TGCAGTGCACCGGACAGGGGGCGTACTGAAGCTTTCTTT.

There are many counts of this clonotype. The genes are TRBV29-1 and TRBJ1-3; weak D call: TRBD1 (5 bases). Germline values: CDR1 SQVTM, CDR2 ANQGSEA. V lost 5 bases to trimming and J lost 3 bases, with 11 bases between them. This CDR3 is built from 13 residues. The chain's CDR3 is CSVLGASGNTIYF. CDR3 coding DNA: TGCAGCGTTTTAGGGGCCAGTGGAAACACCATATATTTT.

This clonotype occurred many times. The chain links TRBV7-3 to TRBJ2-7, with no clear D. The germline CDR1 and CDR2 sequences are SGHTA and FQGTGA. V lost 2 bases and J 0 bases, leaving 11 bases between the germline ends. The CDR3 length is 15 residues. In DNA form, the CDR3 reads TGTGCCAGCAGCTTATTAGGCAGTAGCTCCTACGAGCAGTACTTC. Protein product: CASSLLGSSSYEQYF.

The chain employs TRBV19 and TRBJ1-1, with 10 bases matching TRBD1. The CDR3 is made up of 15 amino acids. Germline assignment: CDR1 LNHDA and CDR2 SQIVND (reference sequence). J was trimmed by 4 bases and V by 5 bases; bases with no gene match: 7. The CDR3 sequence is CASSLTGGVGTEAFF. CDR3 in DNA: TGTGCCAGTAGTTTGACAGGGGGCGTGGGCACTGAAGCTTTCTTT. Supplemented by reference TRBV19 and TRBJ1-1, the full variable domain reads DGGITQSPKYLFRKEGQNVTLSCEQNLNHDAMYWYRQDPGQGLRLIYYSQIVNDFQKGDIAEGYSVSREKKESFPLTVTSAQKNPTAFYLCASSLTGGVGTEAFFGQGTRLTVV.

This clonotype was detected ten times or more. V usage is TRBV4-1 and J usage is TRBJ1-1, with 8 bases aligning to TRBD1. The CDR3 has 14 amino acids. Germline V gene sequence: CDR1 MGHRA, CDR2 YSYEKL. Germline trimming cut 0 bases from V and 11 bases from J; bases unmatched to any gene: 8. CDR3 coding DNA: TGCGCCAGCAGCCAAGACAGGGGGCGGATCGGGGCTTTCTTT. This sequence encodes CASSQDRGRIGAFF.

V and J are TRBV5-1 and TRBJ1-1; TRBD1 aligns across 7 bases. The junction had 7 bases not matched to a gene; V was cut back by 7 bases and J by 1 base. Germline V CDR1 and CDR2: SGHRS, YFSETQ. The CDR3 is 14 amino acids. The CDR3 loop reads CASAADRSNTEAFF. The CDR3 DNA follows: TGCGCCAGCGCCGCGGACAGGTCGAACACTGAAGCTTTCTTT.

J is TRBJ2-7 and V is TRBV19; 11 nucleotides line up with TRBD1. Germline CDR1 and CDR2: LNHDA and SQIVND (reference sequence). CDR3 length: 14 residues. The J segment lost 4 bases and the V segment lost 4 bases, leaving 3 bases of the junction unmatched. The CDR3 protein is CASSTGQGAYEQYF. CDR3 bases: TGTGCCAGTAGTACCGGACAGGGGGCGTACGAGCAGTACTTC.